The 24 T cell receptor beta chains given below trace back to one sample, sequenced in a study of cytomegalovirus exposure and HLA in healthy donors. In the PCR, 60 Vbeta and 13 Jbeta primers were used. Libraries were prepared by immunoSEQ multiplex PCR; TCRdb keeps only in-frame clonotypes and omits some of them. This table has hundreds of thousands of clones, roughly 89% appearing once. Input material: PBMCs. The receptors were sampled from a woman under 30 in good health and CMV-seronegative.

A note on this clone: The junction does not match germline at one end; this may be a read error. The rearrangement links TRBV7-8 to TRBJ1-3; D might be TRBD1 (6 bases). The germline V gene has CDR1 SGHVS and CDR2 FQNEAQ. CDR3 length equals 16 residues. The CDR3 protein is CTSSLDTGISGNTIYF. The CDR3 DNA is TGTACCAGCAGCTTAGATACAGGGATCTCTGGAAACACCATATATTTT.

The rearrangement links TRBV25-1 to TRBJ2-1; 8 bases are a match to TRBD2. Germline V CDR1 and CDR2: MGHDK, SYGVNS. The CDR3 is 13 amino acids. Unmatched junction bases numbered 8, after V lost 2 bases and J lost 14 bases. The CDR3 reads CASSEITAGDKFF. The CDR3 DNA follows: TGTGCCAGCAGTGAAATTACAGCGGGAGATAAGTTCTTC.

This clone appeared a single time. This sequence joins TRBV4-1 and TRBJ1-2; 8 bases line up with TRBD1. Germline-derived CDR1 and CDR2 are MGHRA and YSYEKL. This CDR3 comprises 19 residues. The ends lost 0 bases at V and 0 bases at J; junction bases unmatched: 12. CDR3 nucleotide sequence: TGCGCCAGCAGCCAAGATCTTGGACAGGGCATTCTTACTAACTATGGCTACACCTTC. This encodes CASSQDLGQGILTNYGYTF.

Only one count was recorded for this clone. The gene calls are TRBV27 and TRBJ1-1; D not resolved. The germline V gene has CDR1 MNHEY and CDR2 SMNVEV (reference sequence). The V gene lost 5 bases and the J gene lost 10 bases, with 14 bases spanning the gap. The CDR3 consists of 12 residues. CDR3 bases: TGTGCCAGCAGTACCCCCCGACATCCAGCTTTCTTT. This encodes CASSTPRHPAFF.

The chain is built from TRBV7-2 and TRBJ1-1; 8 bases agree with TRBD1. Per germline, CDR1 SGHTA and CDR2 FQGNSA. This CDR3 is 14 amino acids long. With 4 bases clipped from V and 6 bases from J, the junction kept 7 bases outside the gene matches. Here the CDR3 reads CASSSTGGMSEAFF. CDR3 DNA: TGTGCCAGCAGCTCCACAGGGGGGATGTCTGAAGCTTTCTTT.

The table lists this clone with a count of one. The V gene is TRBV9, the J gene TRBJ2-2, with 9 bases lining up with TRBD1. V was pared by 0 bases and J by 7 bases, with 4 bases of the junction left unmatched. This CDR3 contains 15 residues. Germline V CDR1 and CDR2: SGDLS, YYNGEE. The CDR3 sequence: CASSVGGQGIGELFF. CDR3 DNA sequence: TGTGCCAGCAGCGTAGGGGGACAGGGAATCGGGGAGCTGTTTTTT.

The V and J genes are TRBV4-2 and TRBJ1-1, with 7 bases that match TRBD1. Per the germline V gene, CDR1 is LGHNA and CDR2 is YNFKEQ. Trimming cost V 2 bases and J 0 bases; bases outside gene matches: 3. This CDR3 has 15 amino acids. The CDR3 loop reads CASSQQGQMNTEAFF. CDR3 bases: TGTGCCAGCAGCCAACAGGGACAGATGAACACTGAAGCTTTCTTT.

This chain links TRBV29-1 with TRBJ1-2, with D perhaps TRBD1 (5 bases). The CDR3 is made up of 15 amino acids. Trimming pared 1 base from V and 4 bases from J, leaving 16 bases between. Per the germline V gene, CDR1 is SQVTM and CDR2 is ANQGSEA. The CDR3 DNA sequence: TGCAGCGTTGAAGGTCCAGGGAACCACGGCTATGGCTACACCTTC. This translates into CSVEGPGNHGYGYTF.

The chain recombines TRBV7-2 with TRBJ2-7, with a possible D match to TRBD2 (5 bases). CDR3 size: 14 residues. V gave up 6 bases and J gave up 0 bases, with 12 bases separating them. Looked up from germline, CDR1 is SGHTA and CDR2 is FQGNSA. CDR3 DNA sequence: TGTGCCAGCAGTAGGGAGCGGAGCTCCTACGAGCAGTACTTC. This codes for CASSRERSSYEQYF.

The CDR3 bases are TGCAGTGCCCACTCGCCTGGTGAGCAGTACTTC. Amino acids: CSAHSPGEQYF. V and J are TRBV20-1 and TRBJ2-7, with D unresolved. The CDR3 contains 11 residues. Germline assignment: CDR1 DFQATT and CDR2 SNEGSKA (reference sequence). V lost 6 bases to trimming and J lost 7 bases, with 13 bases between them.

The chain couples TRBV5-1 to TRBJ1-2, with 9 bases that match TRBD1. The CDR3 totals 15 residues. Looked up from germline, CDR1 is SGHRS and CDR2 is YFSETQ. V lost 3 bases to trimming and J lost 1 base; unmatched junction nucleotides: 4. CDR3 coding DNA: TGCGCCAGCAGCTCGCAGACAGGGGGTAACTATGGCTACACCTTC. It yields the protein CASSSQTGGNYGYTF.

The chain couples TRBV4-3 to TRBJ1-3; the D is unclear. V was cut by 1 base and J by 2 bases, with 12 bases left in between. The CDR3 runs 16 residues. The germline V gene has CDR1 LGHNA and CDR2 YSLEER. CDR3 sequence reads: CASSQGRASPGNTIYF. The CDR3 DNA is TGCGCCAGCAGCCAAGGGCGGGCATCCCCTGGAAACACCATATATTTT.

In its sample, this clone was seen once. This chain links TRBV6-5 with TRBJ2-1; weak D call: TRBD2 (6 bases). CDR1 and CDR2 (germline): MNHEY, SVGAGI. V lost 3 bases and J lost 6, with 15 bases in between. The CDR3 length is 15 residues. DNA for the CDR3: TGTGCCAGCAGTTATTGGAGGGCCAATTCCAATGAGCAGTTCTTC. Protein: CASSYWRANSNEQFF.

The chain uses TRBV9 and TRBJ1-2; 9 bases map to TRBD1. Trimming took 4 bases from V and 0 from J; bases not matched to a gene: 10. This CDR3 spans 17 amino acids. CDR1 is SGDLS and CDR2 is YYNGEE in the germline V gene. CDR3 nucleotide sequence: TGTGCCAGCAGCCCCACAGGGGGCCAATTATCTAACTATGGCTACACCTTC. It encodes CASSPTGGQLSNYGYTF.

This chain joins TRBV5-1 and TRBJ2-7; D may be TRBD2 (6 bases). Per the germline V gene, CDR1 is SGHRS and CDR2 is YFSETQ. Trimming cost V 0 bases and J 0 bases, with 10 bases left between them. The CDR3 contains 15 residues. The CDR3 DNA reads as TGCGCCAGCAGCTTGGCGCGGGGCCCCTCCTACGAGCAGTACTTC. Its translation: CASSLARGPSYEQYF.

The V call is TRBV5-7, the J call TRBJ1-5, with no clear D. TRBV5-7 is designated an ORF whose function remains uncertain. V lost 3 bases and J 6 bases, leaving 16 bases between the germline ends. The CDR3 spans 15 residues. CDR3 residues: CASSWRLPISQPQHF. CDR3 nucleotide sequence: TGTGCCAGCAGCTGGAGATTACCGATCAGTCAGCCCCAGCATTTT.

Worth noting for this clone: In the same sample, other DNA sequences code for this CDR3. The V and J genes are TRBV4-1 and TRBJ1-2; 9 bases match TRBD1. The V gene end was trimmed by 4 bases and the J gene end by 1 base; junction bases not matched to a gene: 4. Looked up from germline, CDR1 is MGHRA and CDR2 is YSYEKL. The CDR3 is 15 amino acids. The CDR3, as DNA: TGCGCCAGCAGCCCGAGGACAGGGGATAACTATGGCTACACCTTC. Residues: CASSPRTGDNYGYTF.

V is TRBV25-1 and J is TRBJ2-1; D perhaps matches TRBD2 (7 bases). The CDR3 is 15 residues long. The V and J ends lost 6 bases and 8 bases respectively, with 20 bases between them. In germline, CDR1 is MGHDK, CDR2 SYGVNS. The CDR3 sequence: CASSKGGDPRDEQFF. DNA of the CDR3: TGTGCCAGCAGCAAGGGGGGGGATCCGCGCGATGAGCAGTTCTTC.

This chain uses TRBV29-1 with TRBJ2-7; tentatively, D is TRBD1 (5 bases). V lost 4 bases to trimming and J lost 1 base, with 26 bases between them. Germline lookup yields CDR1 SQVTM and CDR2 ANQGSEA. This CDR3 is built from 18 residues. Written as DNA, the CDR3 is TGCAGCGTTGTCGACGGACACTTTAATCTGCCACCATCCTACGAGCAGTACTTC. This translates into CSVVDGHFNLPPSYEQYF.

The chain links TRBV6-6 to TRBJ2-7, with 10 bases matching TRBD2. Unmatched junction bases numbered 6, after V lost 2 bases and J lost 2 bases. This CDR3 comprises 16 residues. The germline V gene encodes CDR1 MNHNY and CDR2 SVGAGI (reference sequence). CDR3 region: CASSYAPAGGPYEQYF. CDR3 DNA: TGTGCCAGCAGTTACGCCCCAGCGGGAGGGCCCTACGAGCAGTACTTC.

This rearrangement joins TRBV4-2 to TRBJ1-1; D is possibly TRBD1 (5 bases). Germline loops: CDR1 LGHNA, CDR2 YNFKEQ. Between the trimmed V and J ends, which lost 4 bases and 5 bases, there was a span of 14 bases. This CDR3 spans 14 amino acids. The CDR3: CASSLGGGGTEAFF. The CDR3 DNA follows: TGTGCCAGCAGCCTTGGGGGGGGTGGAACTGAAGCTTTCTTT.

The chain combines TRBV5-1 with TRBJ1-1, with 7 bases identical to TRBD1. The CDR3 is 14 amino acids. Germline lookup yields CDR1 SGHRS and CDR2 YFSETQ. With 4 bases clipped from V and 11 bases from J, the junction kept 14 bases outside the gene matches. CDR3 region: CASSGRQGGERAFF. In nucleotides, the CDR3 is TGCGCCAGCAGCGGGAGACAGGGTGGGGAGCGGGCTTTCTTT.

The genes are TRBV2 and TRBJ2-2, with TRBD2 matching 8 bases. Germline V lookup: CDR1 SNHLY, CDR2 FYNNEI. Unmatched junction bases numbered 12, after V lost 6 bases and J lost 6 bases. This CDR3 has 16 amino acids. CDR3 in DNA: TGTGCCAGCAGCCGAGACCGGGGGGGCAAGGCCGGGGAGCTGTTTTTT. Residues: CASSRDRGGKAGELFF.

For this clone: A read error may produce the germline difference seen at one junction end. The V call is TRBV6-1, the J call TRBJ1-5; D is undetermined. Germline V CDR1 and CDR2: MNHNS, SASEGT. This CDR3 comprises 13 residues. In nucleotides, the CDR3 is TGTGCCAGCAGGGAGGGTAGCAGTCAGCCCCAGCATTTT. It encodes CASREGSSQPQHF.